The sample holds many counts of the clone carrying this T cell receptor beta chain. The data were taken from a study of identical twins. The junction had 7 bases not matched to a gene; V was cut back by 0 bases and J by 7 bases. The CDR3 has 16 residues. Germline lookup yields CDR1 DFQATT and CDR2 SNEGSKA (reference sequence). Template switching added a universal primer site, and cDNA bore unique molecular identifiers. One entry per CDR3 protein results from TCRdb running MiXCR on the 5' RACE reads. Of 300,000 to 400,000 distinct CDR3 sequences listed, roughly 9% are singletons. The TCR was taken from a woman in her fifties or sixties in good health. The chain links TRBV20-1 to TRBJ2-1; 12 nucleotides align to TRBD2. Sequencing was carried out using naive T cells sorted from blood. CDR3 region: CSARDTSGRIINEQFF. The CDR3 region has the DNA TGCAGTGCTAGAGATACTAGCGGGAGGATCATAAATGAGCAGTTCTTC.